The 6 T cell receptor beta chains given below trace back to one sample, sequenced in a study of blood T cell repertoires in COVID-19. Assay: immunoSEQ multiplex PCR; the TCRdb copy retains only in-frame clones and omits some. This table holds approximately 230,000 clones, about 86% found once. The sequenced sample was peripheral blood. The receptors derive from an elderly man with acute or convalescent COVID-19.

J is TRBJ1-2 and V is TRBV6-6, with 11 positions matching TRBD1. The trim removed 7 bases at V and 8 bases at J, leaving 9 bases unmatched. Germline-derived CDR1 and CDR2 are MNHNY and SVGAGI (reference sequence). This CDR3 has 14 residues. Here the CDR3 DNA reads TGTGCCAGCACCTGGGACAGGGGGGAATACGGCTACACCTTC. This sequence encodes CASTWDRGEYGYTF.

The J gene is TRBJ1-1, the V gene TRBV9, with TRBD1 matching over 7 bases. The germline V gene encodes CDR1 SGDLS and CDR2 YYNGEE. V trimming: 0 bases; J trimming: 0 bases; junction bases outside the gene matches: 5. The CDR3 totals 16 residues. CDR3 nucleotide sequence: TGTGCCAGCAGCGTAGTAGGGGGCGTTCTGAACACTGAAGCTTTCTTT. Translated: CASSVVGGVLNTEAFF.

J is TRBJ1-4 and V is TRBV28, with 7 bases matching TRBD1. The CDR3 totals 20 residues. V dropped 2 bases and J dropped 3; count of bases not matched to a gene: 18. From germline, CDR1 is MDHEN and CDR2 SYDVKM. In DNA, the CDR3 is TGTGCCAGCAGTTTAAGCGCCGACAGGGAGGTCCTTCTTGCTAATGAAAAACTGTTTTTT. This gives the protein CASSLSADREVLLANEKLFF.

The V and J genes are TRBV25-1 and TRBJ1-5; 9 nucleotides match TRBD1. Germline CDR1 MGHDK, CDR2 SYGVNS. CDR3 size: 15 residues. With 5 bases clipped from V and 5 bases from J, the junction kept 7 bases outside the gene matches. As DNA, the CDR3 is TGTGCCAGCAGTCCCCCGGGACAGGGCCATCAGCCCCAGCATTTT. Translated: CASSPPGQGHQPQHF.

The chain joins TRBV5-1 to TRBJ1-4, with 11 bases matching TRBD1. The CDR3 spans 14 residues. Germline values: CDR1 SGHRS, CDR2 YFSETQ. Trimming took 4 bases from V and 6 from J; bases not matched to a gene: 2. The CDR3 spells CASSKGQGDEKLFF. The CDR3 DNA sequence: TGCGCCAGCAGCAAGGGACAGGGGGATGAAAAACTGTTTTTT. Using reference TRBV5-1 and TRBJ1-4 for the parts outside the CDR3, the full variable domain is KAGVTQTPRYLIKTRGQQVTLSCSPISGHRSVSWYQQTPGQGLQFLFEYFSETQRNKGNFPGRFSGRQFSNSRSEMNVSTLELGDSALYLCASSKGQGDEKLFFGSGTQLSVL.

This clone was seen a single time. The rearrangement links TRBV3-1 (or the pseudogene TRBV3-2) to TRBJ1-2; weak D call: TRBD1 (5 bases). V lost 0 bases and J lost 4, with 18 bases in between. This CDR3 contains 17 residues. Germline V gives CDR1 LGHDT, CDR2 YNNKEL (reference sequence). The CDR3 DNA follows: TGTGCCAGCAGCCAAGAAGGGACTGGCGTTAGGGGCTATGGCTACACCTTC. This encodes CASSQEGTGVRGYGYTF.